This T cell receptor beta chain was sequenced during a study of radiotherapy plus CTLA-4 blockade in lung cancer (dated by TCRdb to 2016 to 2018). Study-level background: Among the enrolled patients, around 19% had an objective response, and approximately 33% reached disease control. Paper-wide results and their limitations: Early dynamic changes in blood T cell clones, together with increased serum interferon-beta after radiation, were reported as the strongest predictors of response. After treatment with radiotherapy and ipilimumab, TCR clones that originated in tumors expanded in peripheral blood.

Notes on this clone: Its binding antigen is unknown. No base qualities exist here, and no much larger clone lies one base off it.

Deletion took 4 bases off V and 2 bases off J, with a span of 11 bases between the germline ends. There are 14 amino acids in the CDR3, from cysteine to phenylalanine inclusive. Only the CDR3 DNA is retained, 42 bases long and in frame from the first base. From a lookup of the germline V gene, CDR1 and CDR2 are SGHRS and YFSETQ. Library generation was performed with the immunoSEQ multiplex PCR assay. TCRdb obtained this table from immuneACCESS and retained in-frame rearrangements with V and J assigned. These tables miss some clones; where compared with another copy, unresolved V genes account for less than half of the shortfall, and the remainder is unexplained. The sample table holds tens of thousands of clones, of which roughly 86% were seen once. The top ten hold around 15% of the sample. In this study, focal radiation therapy paired with CTLA-4 blockade (ipilimumab) was tested in patients who had chemo-refractory metastatic non-small-cell lung cancer.

The sequences come from peripheral blood, collected from a patient treated with radiotherapy plus ipilimumab. This TCR came from a human donor with non-small cell lung cancer that progressed on radiotherapy plus ipilimumab. The chain is encoded by TRBV5-1 joined to TRBJ2-3, with a tentative D gene TRBD1 over 6 matching bases. CDR3 protein: CASSPGHSTDTQYF. In nucleotides, the sequence is TGCGCCAGCAGCCCGGGACATTCCACAGATACGCAGTATTTT.